Sequencing of this T cell receptor beta chain was carried out in a study of blood T cell repertoires in COVID-19. Study-wide context: Whether acute or convalescent, the COVID-19 samples came from the United States, Italy and Spain. PBMCs, B-cell-depleted T cells, or T cells provided the cDNA or gDNA that made up the material.

Measured with immunoSEQ multiplex PCR; TCRdb has only the in-frame clones, and not every one. The sample lists 300,000 to 400,000 clones, approximately 90% seen once, with 0.9% to 1% in the top ten. The age range of participants was about 18 to 95 years, with residence in about 25 US areas. Cohorts were based on clinical histories the participants reported. As regards this clone: A junction boundary mismatches the germline segment, possibly from a read error.

The clonotype was recovered from a young woman with acute COVID-19. Sample: PBMCs or T cells enriched from blood (not recorded which).

The CDR3 nucleotides read TGTGCCAGCAGCCAAGAATTACAGGTCTACTTC. Residues: CASSQELQVYF. The gene calls are TRBV14 and TRBJ1-2; D may be TRBD1 (5 bases). This CDR3 is 11 amino acids long. Germline assignment: CDR1 SGHDN and CDR2 FVKESK.